This T cell receptor beta chain was captured by sequencing in a study of blood T cell repertoires in COVID-19. The overall study: Both acute and convalescent COVID-19 samples were obtained from the United States, Italy and Spain.

Germline V lookup: CDR1 SGHAT, CDR2 FQNNGV. The ends were cut back, 0 bases at V and 3 bases at J, with 11 bases in the middle. The CDR3 runs 16 residues. Methods used by the authors: Cell counts per sample came from amplifying reference gene primers. The method was immunoSEQ multiplex PCR; TCRdb's version includes in-frame clones alone and lacks a portion of them. V, J and clone size are taken as reported in that table, and D and trimming were inferred from the DNA itself. The table has about 270,000 clones, 83% seen once; the top ten hold over 8.5%. This clonotype was sampled from a woman in her forties or fifties who had recovered from COVID-19. The material sequenced was peripheral blood. The chain couples TRBV11-2 to TRBJ2-2; TRBD1 is a possible D gene (5 bases). The CDR3 loop reads CASSLEGPPYTGELFF. CDR3 bases: TGTGCCAGCAGCTTAGAGGGGCCCCCCTACACCGGGGAGCTGTTTTTT.